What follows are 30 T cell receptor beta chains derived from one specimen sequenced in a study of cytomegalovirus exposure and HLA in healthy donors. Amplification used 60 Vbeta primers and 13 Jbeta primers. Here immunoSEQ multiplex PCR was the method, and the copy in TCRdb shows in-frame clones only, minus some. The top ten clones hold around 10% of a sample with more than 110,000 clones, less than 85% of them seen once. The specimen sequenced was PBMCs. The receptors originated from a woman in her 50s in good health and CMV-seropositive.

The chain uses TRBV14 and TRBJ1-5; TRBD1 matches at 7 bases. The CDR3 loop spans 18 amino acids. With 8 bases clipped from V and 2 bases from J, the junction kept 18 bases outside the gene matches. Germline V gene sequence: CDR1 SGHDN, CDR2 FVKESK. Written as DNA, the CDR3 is TGTGCCAGCGGCCTACAGGGGTCACCATCTTTTGGCAATCAGCCCCAGCATTTT. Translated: CASGLQGSPSFGNQPQHF.

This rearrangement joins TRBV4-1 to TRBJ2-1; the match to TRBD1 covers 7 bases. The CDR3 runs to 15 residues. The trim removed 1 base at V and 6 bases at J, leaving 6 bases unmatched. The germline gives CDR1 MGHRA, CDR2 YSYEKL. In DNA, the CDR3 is TGCGCCAGCAGCCAAGTGCGACAGGGCCCCAATGAGCAGTTCTTC. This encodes CASSQVRQGPNEQFF.

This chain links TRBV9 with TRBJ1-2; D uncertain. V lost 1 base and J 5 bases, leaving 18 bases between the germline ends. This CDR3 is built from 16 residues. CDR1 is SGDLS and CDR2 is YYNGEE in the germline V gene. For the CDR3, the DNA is TGTGCCAGCAGCGTAAGCCCCTACAGAGTCAGGTATGGCTACACCTTC. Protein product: CASSVSPYRVRYGYTF. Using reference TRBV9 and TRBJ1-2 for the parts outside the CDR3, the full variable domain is DSGVTQTPKHLITATGQRVTLRCSPRSGDLSVYWYQQSLDQGLQFLIQYYNGEERAKGNILERFSAQQFPDLHSELNLSSLELGDSALYFCASSVSPYRVRYGYTFGSGTRLTVV.

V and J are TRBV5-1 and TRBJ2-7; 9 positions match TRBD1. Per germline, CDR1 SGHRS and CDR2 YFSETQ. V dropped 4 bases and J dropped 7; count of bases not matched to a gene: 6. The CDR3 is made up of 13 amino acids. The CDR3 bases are TGCGCCAGCAGCCCGGACAGGGGAGGGGAGCAGTACTTC. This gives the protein CASSPDRGGEQYF.

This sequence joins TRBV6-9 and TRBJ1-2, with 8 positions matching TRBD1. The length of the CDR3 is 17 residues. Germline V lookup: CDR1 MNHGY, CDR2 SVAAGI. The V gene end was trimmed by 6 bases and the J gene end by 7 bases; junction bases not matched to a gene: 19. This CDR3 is CASSIPGRDRRIGGYTF. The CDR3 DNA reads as TGTGCCAGCAGCATCCCGGGGAGGGACAGGAGAATTGGTGGCTACACCTTC.

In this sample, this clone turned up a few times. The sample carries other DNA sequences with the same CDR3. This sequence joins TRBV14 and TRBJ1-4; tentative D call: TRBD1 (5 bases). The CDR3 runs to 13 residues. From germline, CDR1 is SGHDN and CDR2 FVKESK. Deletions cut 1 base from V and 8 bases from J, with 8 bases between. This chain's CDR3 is CASSQVGGEKLFF. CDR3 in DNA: TGTGCCAGCAGCCAAGTTGGGGGGGAAAAACTGTTTTTT.

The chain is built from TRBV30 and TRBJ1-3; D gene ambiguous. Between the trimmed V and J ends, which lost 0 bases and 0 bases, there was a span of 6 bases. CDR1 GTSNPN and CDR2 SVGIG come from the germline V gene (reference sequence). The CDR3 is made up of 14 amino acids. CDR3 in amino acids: CAWSVGVSGNTIYF. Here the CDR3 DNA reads TGTGCCTGGAGTGTAGGAGTCTCTGGAAACACCATATATTTT.

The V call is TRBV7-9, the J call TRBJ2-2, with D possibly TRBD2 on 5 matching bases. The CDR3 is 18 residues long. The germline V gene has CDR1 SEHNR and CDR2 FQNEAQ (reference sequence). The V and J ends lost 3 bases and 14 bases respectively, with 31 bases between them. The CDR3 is CASSFPTGPNTGEQHLFF. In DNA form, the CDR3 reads TGTGCCAGCAGCTTCCCGACTGGCCCGAACACCGGGGAGCAGCACCTGTTTTTT. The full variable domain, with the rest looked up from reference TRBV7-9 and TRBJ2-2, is DTGVSQNPRHKITKRGQNVTFRCDPISEHNRLYWYRQTLGQGPEFLTYFQNEAQLEKSRLLSDRFSAERPKGSFSTLEIQRTEQGDSAMYLCASSFPTGPNTGEQHLFFGEGSRLTVL.

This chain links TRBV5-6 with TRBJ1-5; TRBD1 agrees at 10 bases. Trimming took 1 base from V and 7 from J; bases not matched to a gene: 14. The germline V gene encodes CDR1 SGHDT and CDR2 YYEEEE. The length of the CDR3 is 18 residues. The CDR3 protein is CASSLFRTGGSVWQPQHF. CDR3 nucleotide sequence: TGTGCCAGCAGCTTGTTTAGGACAGGGGGATCGGTTTGGCAGCCCCAGCATTTT.

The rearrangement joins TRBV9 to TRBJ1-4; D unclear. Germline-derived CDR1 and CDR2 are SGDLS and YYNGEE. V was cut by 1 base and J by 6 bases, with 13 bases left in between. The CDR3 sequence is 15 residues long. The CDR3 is CASSVHVGRDEKLFF. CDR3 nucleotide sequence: TGTGCCAGCAGCGTACACGTAGGGCGGGATGAAAAACTGTTTTTT. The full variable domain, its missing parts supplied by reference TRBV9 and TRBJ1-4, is DSGVTQTPKHLITATGQRVTLRCSPRSGDLSVYWYQQSLDQGLQFLIQYYNGEERAKGNILERFSAQQFPDLHSELNLSSLELGDSALYFCASSVHVGRDEKLFFGSGTQLSVL.

The CDR3 sequence: CASRGQGYTGELFF. The CDR3, as DNA: TGTGCCAGCAGGGGACAGGGGTACACCGGGGAGCTGTTTTTT. This chain connects TRBV28 to TRBJ2-2; 10 positions match TRBD1. J lost 3 bases, V lost 6 bases, and 1 base had no gene match. CDR1 and CDR2 from the germline V gene are MDHEN and SYDVKM. The CDR3 is 14 residues long.

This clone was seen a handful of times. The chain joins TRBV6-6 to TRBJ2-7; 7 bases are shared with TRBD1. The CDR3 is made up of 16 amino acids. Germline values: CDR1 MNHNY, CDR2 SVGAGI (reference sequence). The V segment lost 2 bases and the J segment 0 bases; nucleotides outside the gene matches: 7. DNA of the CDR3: TGTGCCAGCAGTTACCTGGGACAGTCATACTCCTACGAGCAGTACTTC. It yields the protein CASSYLGQSYSYEQYF.

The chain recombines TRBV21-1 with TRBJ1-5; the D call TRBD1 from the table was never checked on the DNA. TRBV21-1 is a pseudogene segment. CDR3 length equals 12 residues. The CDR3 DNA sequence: TGTGCCAGCAACTCCAGGGATCAGCCCCAGCATTTT. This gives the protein CASNSRDQPQHF.

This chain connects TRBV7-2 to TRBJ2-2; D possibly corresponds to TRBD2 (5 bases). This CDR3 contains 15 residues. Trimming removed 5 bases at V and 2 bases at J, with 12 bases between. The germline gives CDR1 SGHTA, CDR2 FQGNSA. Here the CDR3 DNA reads TGTGCCAGCAGCCCTTTGAGGGAAAACACCGGGGAGCTGTTTTTT. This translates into CASSPLRENTGELFF.

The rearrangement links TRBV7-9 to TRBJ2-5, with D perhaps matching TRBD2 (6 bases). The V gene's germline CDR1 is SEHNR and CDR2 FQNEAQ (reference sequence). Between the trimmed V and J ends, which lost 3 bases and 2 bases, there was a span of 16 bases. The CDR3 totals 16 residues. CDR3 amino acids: CASSFFGTAGQETQYF. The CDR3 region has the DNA TGTGCCAGCAGCTTTTTCGGGACGGCGGGGCAAGAGACCCAGTACTTC.

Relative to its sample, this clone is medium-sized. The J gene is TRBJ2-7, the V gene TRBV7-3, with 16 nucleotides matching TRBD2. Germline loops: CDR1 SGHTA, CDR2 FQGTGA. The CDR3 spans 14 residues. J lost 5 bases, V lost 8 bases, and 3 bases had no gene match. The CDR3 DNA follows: TGTGCCAGCGGGACTAGCGGGGGGGTAAACGAGCAGTACTTC. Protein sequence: CASGTSGGVNEQYF.

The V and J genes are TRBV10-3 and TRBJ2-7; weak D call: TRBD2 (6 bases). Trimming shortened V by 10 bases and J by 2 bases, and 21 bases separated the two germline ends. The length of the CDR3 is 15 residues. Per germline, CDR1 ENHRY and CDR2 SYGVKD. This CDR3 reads CATITSGGETYEQYF. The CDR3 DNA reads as TGTGCCACCATAACCAGTGGCGGGGAGACCTACGAGCAGTACTTC.

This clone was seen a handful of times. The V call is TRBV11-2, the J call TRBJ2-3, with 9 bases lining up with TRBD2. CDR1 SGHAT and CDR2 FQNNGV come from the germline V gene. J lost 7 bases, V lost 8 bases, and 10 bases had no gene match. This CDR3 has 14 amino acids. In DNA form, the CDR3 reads TGTGCCAGCCTCGTGGGCGGGGGGGCAAATACGCAGTATTTT. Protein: CASLVGGGANTQYF.

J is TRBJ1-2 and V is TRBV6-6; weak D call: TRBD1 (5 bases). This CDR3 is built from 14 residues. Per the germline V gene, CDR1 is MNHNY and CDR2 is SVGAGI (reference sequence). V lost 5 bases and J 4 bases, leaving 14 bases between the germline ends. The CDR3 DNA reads TGTGCCAGCAGTCCTTCTGGGGCTGGCTATGGCTACACCTTC. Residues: CASSPSGAGYGYTF.

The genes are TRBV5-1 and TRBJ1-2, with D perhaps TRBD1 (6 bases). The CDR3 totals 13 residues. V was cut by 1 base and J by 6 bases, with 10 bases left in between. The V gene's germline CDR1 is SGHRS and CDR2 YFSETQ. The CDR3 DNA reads TGCGCCAGCAGCTTGATGGGGGACAATGGCTACACCTTC. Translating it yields CASSLMGDNGYTF.

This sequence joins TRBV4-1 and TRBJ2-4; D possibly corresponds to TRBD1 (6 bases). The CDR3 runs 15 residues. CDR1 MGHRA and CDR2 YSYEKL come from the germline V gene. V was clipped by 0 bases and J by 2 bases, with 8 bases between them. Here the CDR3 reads CASSQEQGSKNIQYF. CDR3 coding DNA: TGCGCCAGCAGCCAAGAACAGGGATCCAAAAACATTCAGTACTTC.

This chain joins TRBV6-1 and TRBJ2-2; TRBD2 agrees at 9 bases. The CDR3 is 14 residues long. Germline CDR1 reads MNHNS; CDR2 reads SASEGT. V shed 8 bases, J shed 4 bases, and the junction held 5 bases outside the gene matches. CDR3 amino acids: CASFGTSTTGELFF. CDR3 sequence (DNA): TGTGCCAGCTTTGGGACTAGCACCACCGGGGAGCTGTTTTTT.

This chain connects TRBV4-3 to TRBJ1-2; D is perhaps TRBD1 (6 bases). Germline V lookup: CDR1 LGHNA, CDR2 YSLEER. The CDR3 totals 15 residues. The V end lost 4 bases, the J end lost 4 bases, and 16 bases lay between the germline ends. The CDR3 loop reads CASSPYVTGSYGYTF. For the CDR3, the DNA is TGCGCCAGCAGCCCTTACGTTACAGGGTCCTATGGCTACACCTTC.

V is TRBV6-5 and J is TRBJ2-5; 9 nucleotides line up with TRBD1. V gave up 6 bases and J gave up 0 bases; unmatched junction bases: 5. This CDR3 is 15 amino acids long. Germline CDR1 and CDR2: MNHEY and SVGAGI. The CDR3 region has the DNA TGTGCCAGCAGGGGGGGACAGGGTAACCAAGAGACCCAGTACTTC. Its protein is CASRGGQGNQETQYF.

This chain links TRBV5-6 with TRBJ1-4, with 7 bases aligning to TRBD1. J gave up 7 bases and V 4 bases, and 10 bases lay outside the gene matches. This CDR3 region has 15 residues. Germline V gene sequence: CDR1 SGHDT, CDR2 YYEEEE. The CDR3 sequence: CASSLRQGLSEKLFF. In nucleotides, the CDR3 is TGTGCCAGCAGCCTCCGACAGGGATTGAGTGAAAAACTGTTTTTT.

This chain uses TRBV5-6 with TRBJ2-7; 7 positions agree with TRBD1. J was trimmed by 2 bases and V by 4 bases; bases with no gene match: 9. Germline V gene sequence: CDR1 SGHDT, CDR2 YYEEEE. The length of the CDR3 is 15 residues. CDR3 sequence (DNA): TGTGCCAGCAGCGGAGGTCCGGGACAGACCTACGAGCAGTACTTC. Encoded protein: CASSGGPGQTYEQYF.

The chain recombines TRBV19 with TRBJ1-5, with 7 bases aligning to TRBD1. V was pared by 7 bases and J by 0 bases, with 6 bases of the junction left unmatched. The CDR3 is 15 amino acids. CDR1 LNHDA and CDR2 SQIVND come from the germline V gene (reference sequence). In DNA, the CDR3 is TGTGCCAGTAACTCAGGGGGGTATAGCAATCAGCCCCAGCATTTT. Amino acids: CASNSGGYSNQPQHF.

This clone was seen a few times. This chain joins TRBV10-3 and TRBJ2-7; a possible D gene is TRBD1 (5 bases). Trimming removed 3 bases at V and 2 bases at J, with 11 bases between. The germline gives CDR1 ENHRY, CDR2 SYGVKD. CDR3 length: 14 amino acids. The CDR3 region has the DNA TGTGCCATCAGTGAATTGCAGGACACCTACGAGCAGTACTTC. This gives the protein CAISELQDTYEQYF.

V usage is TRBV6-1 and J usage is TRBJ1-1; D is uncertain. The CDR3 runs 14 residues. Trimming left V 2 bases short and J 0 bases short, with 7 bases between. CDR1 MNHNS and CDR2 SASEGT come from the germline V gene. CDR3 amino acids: CASSEPGLNTEAFF. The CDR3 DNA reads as TGTGCCAGCAGTGAACCAGGTTTGAACACTGAAGCTTTCTTT.

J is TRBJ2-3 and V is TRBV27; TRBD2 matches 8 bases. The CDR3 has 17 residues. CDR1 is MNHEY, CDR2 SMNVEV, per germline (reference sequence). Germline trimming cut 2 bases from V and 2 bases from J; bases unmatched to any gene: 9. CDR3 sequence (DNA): TGTGCCAGCAGTTTAGGGGCTAGCGGGCCGACCACAGATACGCAGTATTTT. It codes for CASSLGASGPTTDTQYF.